This T cell receptor (beta chain) was recovered during a study of shared clonotypes between healthy human individuals (TCRdb year 2020). For context, the study as a whole: A few men and two women, aged 18 to 49 years, made up the cohort. For each donor, CD4 naive and CD4 memory were each run on three plates, CD8 naive on two plates, and CD8 memory on one plate. Different laboratories and diverse techniques were used to prepare libraries and sequence TCR repertoires, to increase sequencing depth and limit assay-specific biases. Blood TCR repertoires of a handful of healthy adults were deeply sequenced to estimate repertoire size and the extent of clonotype sharing between individuals. Each donor's leukapheresis produced roughly between roughly 0.85 and 9.5 billion PBMCs.

Using the deep immunoSEQ assay, multiplex PCR amplified TCR CDR3 regions from genomic DNA. For each cell subset, the extracted genomic DNA was distributed evenly across all wells of several immunoSEQ 96-well plates, and each plate served as one replicate. Each replicate PCR for sorted subsets received around 200 ng genomic DNA, equal to roughly 30,000 T cell genomes. The purified libraries were quantified using a Qubit 3.0 fluorometer, sized with a Bioanalyzer 2100, and then quantified again using the KAPA Library Quantification kit. A separate single-read 150-cycle Illumina NextSeq 550 flow cell was used to sequence each immunoSEQ 96-well plate. Per the original workflow: Because only junctional sequences without quality scores were contained in the immunoSEQ output, filtering matching that applied to full-length reads could not be performed. To assign V/J genes and CDR3, sequences were annotated against IMGT germline references using PyIR, a Python wrapper for IgBLAST v1.9. Reads were removed for weak V/J assignments (E-value above 1e-6), missing CDR3, stop codons, out-of-frame junctions, or ambiguous translated residues. V3J clonotypes were defined as sequences sharing an identical inferred V gene, J gene, and CDR3 amino acid sequence. To compute the percentage overlap between repertoires, the number of shared unique clonotypes was divided by the size of the smaller repertoire. RTK rarefaction, the Chao1 estimator, and Recon v2.1 estimates of unobserved clonotypes were used to assess repertoire richness. Generation probabilities for all TCRbeta clonotypes obtained by the gDNA method from four donors were computed using OLGA. TCRdb retrieved this table from immuneACCESS and kept in-frame rearrangements only. Not all clones are present; in checked studies, unresolved V genes account for under half, and no reason is known for the remainder. Clonal size and the V and J genes are those of that table, whereas D and trimming came from the DNA. The sample table contains about 2.2 million clones; only one count was recorded for 90% to 95% of them. Of the sample, 1.5% to 2% falls within the top ten clones.

From its cysteine to its phenylalanine, the CDR3 spans 15 amino acids. The CDR3 DNA has 45 bases and is translated from base 1. The trim is 2 bases for V and 4 bases for J, with a gap of 17 bases between the germline ends. Based on the germline V gene, the CDR1 and CDR2 sequences are SQVTM and ANQGSEA. In regard to this clone: It has no known antigen specificity. It has no much larger one-base neighbor in the sample; base qualities were not kept.

CD8 naive samples were obtained by positive selection for CCR7 among CD45RO-negative cells, yielding a CD45RA+CCR7+ population from which TemRA cells were excluded. The donors were healthy, HIV-negative adults who had no recently reported acute infections or vaccinations. Every donor was a Caucasian adult residing in Nashville, Tennessee, USA. Blood was obtained by leukapheresis, after which PBMCs were separated by Ficoll-Histopaque density gradient centrifugation and cryopreserved in liquid nitrogen vapor phase. Analytical flow cytometry was used to check the purity and quantity of every magnetically sorted T cell population. From each sorted fraction, genomic DNA was isolated and quantified by UV absorbance on a Nanodrop 2000c. What the authors observed across the whole study: Across a few donors, about 5.2% of naive CD4, over 3% of naive CD8, around 2.1% of memory CD4, and roughly 0.4% of memory CD8 clonotypes were shared. Based on pairwise subsampling, the degree of clonotype sharing among donors was expected to be affected by sequencing depth. Compared with non-shared clonotypes, clonotypes shared by all four sorted-subset donors had higher generation probabilities. Sampling was restricted to blood, and TCR repertoires in tissues likely differ from the TCR repertoires found in blood. Rarefaction of sorted-subset datasets indicated incomplete sequencing despite the large sequencing depth. Larger estimated clonotype richness was generally found for naive subsets than for memory subsets. Because the study included a small number of donors, the genetic and exposure-history diversity represented was limited.

The origin of this receptor is a man between 18 and 29 years old in good health. Some clones in this sample may be carry-over from other donors' samples. The sample was naive CD8+ T cells from PBMCs. The cell subset or site label, as the study defines it: CD45RA+CCR7+. Rearrangement joined TRBV29-1 to TRBJ2-5; D gene: possibly TRBD2, on 7 matching bases. The CDR3 region has the sequence CSVERVGAGAETQYF. Here is the DNA: TGCAGCGTTGAAAGGGTTGGGGCGGGGGCAGAGACCCAGTACTTC.